This T cell receptor (beta chain) was captured by sequencing in a study of blood T cell repertoires in COVID-19. Using immunoSEQ multiplex PCR, the repertoire was profiled, and TCRdb retains in-frame clones only, with some absent. The sample includes some 150,000 clones, approximately 85% of them seen just once. The CDR3 consists of 15 residues. The germline CDR1 and CDR2 sequences are MNHEY and SMNVEV (reference sequence). The V end was cut by 6 bases, the J end by 0 bases, with 9 bases between. Input material: peripheral blood. V is TRBV27 and J is TRBJ1-6; a possible D gene is TRBD1 (5 bases). The receptor comes from a woman aged 60 to 75 with COVID-19, enrolled during active disease. The CDR3 is CASRTGSSYNSPLHF. The DNA for the CDR3 is TGTGCCAGCAGAACAGGTAGCTCCTATAATTCACCCCTCCACTTT.